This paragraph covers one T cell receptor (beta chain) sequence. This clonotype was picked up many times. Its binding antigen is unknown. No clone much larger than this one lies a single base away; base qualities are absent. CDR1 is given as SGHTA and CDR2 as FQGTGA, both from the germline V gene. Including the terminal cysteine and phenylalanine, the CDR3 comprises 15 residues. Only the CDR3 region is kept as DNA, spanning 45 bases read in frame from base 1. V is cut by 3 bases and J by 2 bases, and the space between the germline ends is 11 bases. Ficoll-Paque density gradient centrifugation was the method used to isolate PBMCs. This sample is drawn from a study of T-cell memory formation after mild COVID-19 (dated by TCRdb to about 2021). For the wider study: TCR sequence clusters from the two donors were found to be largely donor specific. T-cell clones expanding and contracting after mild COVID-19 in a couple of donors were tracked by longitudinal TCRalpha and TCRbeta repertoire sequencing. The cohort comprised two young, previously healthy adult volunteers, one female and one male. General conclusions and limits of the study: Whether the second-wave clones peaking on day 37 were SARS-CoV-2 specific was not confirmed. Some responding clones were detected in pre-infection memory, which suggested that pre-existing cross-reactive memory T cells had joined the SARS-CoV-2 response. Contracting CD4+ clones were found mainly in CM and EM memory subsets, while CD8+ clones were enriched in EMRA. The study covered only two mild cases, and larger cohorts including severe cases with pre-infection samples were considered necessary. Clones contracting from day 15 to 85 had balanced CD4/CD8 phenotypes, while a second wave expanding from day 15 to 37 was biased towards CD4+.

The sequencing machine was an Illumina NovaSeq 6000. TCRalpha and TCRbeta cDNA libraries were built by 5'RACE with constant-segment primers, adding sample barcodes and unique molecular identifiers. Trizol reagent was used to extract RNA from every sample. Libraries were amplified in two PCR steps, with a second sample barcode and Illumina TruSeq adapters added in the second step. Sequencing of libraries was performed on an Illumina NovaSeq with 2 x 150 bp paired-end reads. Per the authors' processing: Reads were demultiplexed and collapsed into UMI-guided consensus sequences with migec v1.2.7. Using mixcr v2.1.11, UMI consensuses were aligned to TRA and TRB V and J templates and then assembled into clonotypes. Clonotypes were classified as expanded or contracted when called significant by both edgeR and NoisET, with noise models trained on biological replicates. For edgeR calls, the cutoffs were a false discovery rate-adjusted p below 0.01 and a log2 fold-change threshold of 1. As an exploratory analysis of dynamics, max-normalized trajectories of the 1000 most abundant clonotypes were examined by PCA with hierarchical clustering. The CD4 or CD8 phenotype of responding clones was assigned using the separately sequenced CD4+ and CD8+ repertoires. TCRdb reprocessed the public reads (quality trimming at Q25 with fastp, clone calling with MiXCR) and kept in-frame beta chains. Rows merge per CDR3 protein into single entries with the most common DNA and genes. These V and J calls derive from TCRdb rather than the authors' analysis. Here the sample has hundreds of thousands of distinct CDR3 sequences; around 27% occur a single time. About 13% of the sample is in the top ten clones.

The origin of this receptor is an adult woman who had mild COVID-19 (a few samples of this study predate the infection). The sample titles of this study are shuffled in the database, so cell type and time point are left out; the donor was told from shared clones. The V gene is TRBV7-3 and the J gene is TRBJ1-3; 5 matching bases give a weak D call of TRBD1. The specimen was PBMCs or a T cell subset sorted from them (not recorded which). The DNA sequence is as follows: TGTGCCAGCAGCTTGCTCGGGACGGCTGGAAACACCATATATTTT. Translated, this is CASSLLGTAGNTIYF.